One and the same sample provided the 24 T cell receptor beta chains below, sequenced in a study of OX40 agonist ivuxolimab in advanced cancers. Clones were read by immunoSEQ multiplex PCR, and TCRdb kept only the in-frame ones, dropping some. The table shows more than 20,000 clones, with 65% to 85% occurring only once. This specimen consisted of CD4+ or CD8+ T cells sorted from blood, obtained in a trial of the OX40 agonist ivuxolimab. Receptors were obtained from an adult with an advanced solid tumor such as melanoma, head and neck, liver or kidney cancer.

The chain is built from TRBV4-1 and TRBJ2-7; tentative D call: TRBD1 (5 bases). Germline CDR1 is MGHRA and CDR2 is YSYEKL. The CDR3 extends over 14 amino acids. V lost 2 bases to trimming and J lost 3 bases, with 11 bases between them. CDR3 coding DNA: TGCGCCAGCAGCCAAATTGCAGGGAACTACGAGCAGTACTTC. This translates into CASSQIAGNYEQYF.

This chain uses TRBV9 with TRBJ1-1; D is ambiguous. The V gene's germline CDR1 is SGDLS and CDR2 YYNGEE. The CDR3 consists of 14 residues. Trimming took off 3 bases at V and 3 bases at J, with 12 bases between the two ends. DNA of the CDR3: TGTGCCAGCAGCGCTTGGCAGAGTGACACTGAAGCTTTCTTT. Protein sequence: CASSAWQSDTEAFF.

The chain is built from TRBV6-1 and TRBJ1-5; D gene ambiguous. V lost 4 bases to trimming and J lost 2 bases, with 6 bases between them. Germline V gene lookup returns CDR1 MNHNS and CDR2 SASEGT. This CDR3 region has 13 residues. In nucleotides, the CDR3 is TGTGCCAGCAGTGCCTTGGGCAATCAGCCCCAGCATTTT. Protein: CASSALGNQPQHF.

This rearrangement joins TRBV6-5 to TRBJ1-2; the match to TRBD1 covers 7 bases. The V gene's germline CDR1 is MNHEY and CDR2 SVGAGI. V lost 6 bases, J lost 6 bases, and 10 bases stayed unmatched. This CDR3 is built from 14 residues. For the CDR3, the DNA is TGTGCCAGCAGACGCGGGACTACAGGGGATGGCTACACCTTC. It codes for CASRRGTTGDGYTF.

This clone was recorded only once. The chain carries TRBV7-2 and TRBJ2-1, with 15 bases that match TRBD2. The J segment lost 10 bases and the V segment lost 5 bases, leaving 3 bases of the junction unmatched. The CDR3 covers 14 residues. CDR1 and CDR2 (germline): SGHTA, FQGNSA. The CDR3 region is CASSLGLAGGEQFF. Here the CDR3 DNA reads TGTGCCAGCAGCCTGGGACTAGCGGGAGGCGAGCAGTTCTTC.

V is TRBV5-1 and J is TRBJ1-2; D perhaps matches TRBD1 (6 bases). Germline V lookup: CDR1 SGHRS, CDR2 YFSETQ. The ends were cut back, 2 bases at V and 0 bases at J, with 11 bases in the middle. The CDR3 sequence is 15 residues long. The CDR3 spells CASSFSGVPNYGYTF. The CDR3 coding sequence is TGCGCCAGCAGCTTCTCAGGGGTCCCTAACTATGGCTACACCTTC.

V usage is TRBV5-1 and J usage is TRBJ2-2, with 7 bases identical to TRBD1. The CDR3 sequence is 14 residues long. Germline values: CDR1 SGHRS, CDR2 YFSETQ. With V trimmed by 0 bases and J by 6 bases, 2 bases remained unmatched. CDR3 protein: CASSLVGGSGELFF. Written as DNA, the CDR3 is TGCGCCAGCAGCTTGGTAGGGGGCTCCGGGGAGCTGTTTTTT.

The chain uses TRBV4-1 and TRBJ2-4; 14 nucleotides line up with TRBD2. CDR1 MGHRA and CDR2 YSYEKL come from the germline V gene. The CDR3 spans 20 residues. V lost 4 bases to trimming and J lost 3 bases; unmatched junction nucleotides: 14. The CDR3 DNA is TGCGCCAGCAGCCCCTACGGGACTAGCGGGAGTTTAGGGGACAAAAACATTCAGTACTTC. Translated, it gives CASSPYGTSGSLGDKNIQYF.

The chain links TRBV4-1 to TRBJ2-7, with 7 bases aligning to TRBD1. The ends lost 1 base at V and 0 bases at J; junction bases unmatched: 6. The CDR3 runs 16 residues. CDR1 is MGHRA, CDR2 YSYEKL, per germline. The CDR3 DNA reads as TGCGCCAGCAGCCAAGTCATGACAGGGAGCTCCTACGAGCAGTACTTC. Protein product: CASSQVMTGSSYEQYF.

This clone is medium-sized within its sample. The chain uses TRBV5-6 and TRBJ1-2; TRBD1 matches 7 bases. Germline V lookup: CDR1 SGHDT, CDR2 YYEEEE. V lost 4 bases to trimming and J lost 7 bases; unmatched junction nucleotides: 7. This CDR3 is 13 amino acids long. The CDR3 here is CASSPLPGGGYTF. The DNA for the CDR3 is TGTGCCAGCAGCCCCCTTCCAGGGGGTGGCTACACCTTC.

The chain has TRBV5-6 and TRBJ1-2, with D possibly being TRBD1 (6 bases). The V and J ends lost 4 bases and 3 bases respectively, with 19 bases between them. CDR1 SGHDT and CDR2 YYEEEE come from the germline V gene. The CDR3 runs 16 residues. CDR3 in amino acids: CASSPIVGARDYGYTF. The CDR3 bases are TGTGCCAGCAGCCCGATCGTGGGGGCTAGGGACTATGGCTACACCTTC.

The genes are TRBV5-6 and TRBJ2-2; 9 bases match TRBD2. The CDR3 length is 15 residues. Germline assignment: CDR1 SGHDT and CDR2 YYEEEE. After removal of 4 bases from V and 2 bases from J, the junction contained 3 bases not matched to a gene. The CDR3 here is CASSPSGINTGELFF. The CDR3 DNA is TGTGCCAGCAGCCCTAGCGGGATCAACACCGGGGAGCTGTTTTTT.

This chain uses TRBV4-2 with TRBJ1-2; D uncertain. CDR3 length: 16 residues. Germline CDR1 reads LGHNA; CDR2 reads YNFKEQ. V was trimmed by 0 bases and J by 1 base, leaving 12 bases between them. CDR3 DNA sequence: TGTGCCAGCAGCCAAGATTTGGCGGCGGATAACTATGGCTACACCTTC. Protein: CASSQDLAADNYGYTF.

The CDR3 DNA follows: TGTGCCAGCAGTGCCAGGGCCGAGGGGGGGAACACTGAAGCTTTCTTT. It translates to CASSARAEGGNTEAFF. The V and J genes are TRBV6-4 and TRBJ1-1, with D possibly matching TRBD1 (6 bases). The V and J ends lost 4 bases and 1 base respectively, with 16 bases between them. Germline CDR1 MRHNA, CDR2 SNTAGT. CDR3 size: 16 residues.

The chain couples TRBV13 to TRBJ2-2, with D tentatively TRBD2 (6 bases). Germline V gene lookup returns CDR1 PRHDT and CDR2 FYEKMQ (reference sequence). V lost 5 bases and J lost 4, with 17 bases in between. The CDR3 sequence is 16 residues long. CDR3 sequence reads: CASSPSGTLGTGELFF. CDR3 nucleotides: TGTGCCAGCAGCCCCTCCGGGACTCTTGGCACCGGGGAGCTGTTTTTT.

This chain uses TRBV6-1 with TRBJ1-2; D not certain. Germline V CDR1 and CDR2: MNHNS, SASEGT. V was clipped by 5 bases and J by 6 bases, with 10 bases between them. The CDR3 extends over 12 amino acids. The CDR3 region is CASSTIGDGYTF. The CDR3 nucleotides are TGTGCCAGCAGTACCATTGGGGATGGCTACACCTTC.

The genes are TRBV9 and TRBJ2-3, with 7 bases matching TRBD1. Per germline, CDR1 SGDLS and CDR2 YYNGEE. This CDR3 has 15 residues. Losses at the gene ends were 3 bases for V and 4 bases for J; bases not matched to a gene: 8. The CDR3 coding sequence is TGTGCCAGCAGCGCCCGGACAGGTGAGGCAGATACGCAGTATTTT. Its translation: CASSARTGEADTQYF.

The V and J genes are TRBV28 and TRBJ2-6; TRBD2 agrees at 10 bases. V lost 2 bases and J lost 2; bases outside the gene matches: 9. There are 19 residues in the CDR3. The germline CDR1 and CDR2 sequences are MDHEN and SYDVKM. CDR3 loop: CASSLVDSGRGTGANVLTF. CDR3 DNA: TGTGCCAGCAGTTTAGTCGACAGCGGGAGGGGCACTGGGGCCAACGTCCTGACTTTC.

V is TRBV7-2 and J is TRBJ2-7; D is uncertain. The germline gives CDR1 SGHTA, CDR2 FQGNSA. The length of the CDR3 is 14 residues. Trimming left V 1 base short and J 0 bases short, with 7 bases between. Here the CDR3 reads CASSLDQSSYEQYF. DNA of the CDR3: TGTGCCAGCAGCTTAGACCAAAGCTCCTACGAGCAGTACTTC. Filled out from reference TRBV7-2 and TRBJ2-7, the complete variable domain reads GAGVSQSPSNKVTEKGKDVELRCDPISGHTALYWYRQSLGQGLEFLIYFQGNSAPDKSGLPSDRFSAERTGGSVSTLTIQRTQQEDSAVYLCASSLDQSSYEQYFGPGTRLTVT.

The chain is built from TRBV11-3 and TRBJ1-5, with D possibly being TRBD1 (6 bases). The CDR3 extends over 15 amino acids. V lost 3 bases, J lost 6 bases, and 15 bases lay in between. From germline, CDR1 is SGHNT and CDR2 YENEEA. The CDR3 region is CASSLEGGFCQPQHF. CDR3 coding DNA: TGTGCCAGCAGCTTGGAAGGGGGGTTTTGTCAGCCCCAGCATTTT.

Note on this clone: At one end, the junction sequence differs from germline, possibly due to a read error. The chain joins TRBV7-7 to TRBJ1-1, with D uncertain. Germline loops: CDR1 SSHAT, CDR2 FNYEAQ (reference sequence). This CDR3 region has 13 residues. The CDR3 protein is CASSLNRNTEAFF. The DNA of the CDR3 is TGTGCTAGCAGCTTAAACCGGAACACTGAAGCTTTCTTT.

The chain carries TRBV7-2 and TRBJ2-7, with 8 positions matching TRBD1. V lost 5 bases and J lost 3; bases outside the gene matches: 6. Germline V gene data show CDR1 as SGHTA and CDR2 as FQGNSA. The CDR3 contains 14 residues. CDR3 amino acids: CASSPVRGLYEQYF. The CDR3 DNA reads as TGTGCCAGCAGCCCTGTCAGGGGGCTCTACGAGCAGTACTTC. The whole variable domain, remainder taken from reference TRBV7-2 and TRBJ2-7, is GAGVSQSPSNKVTEKGKDVELRCDPISGHTALYWYRQSLGQGLEFLIYFQGNSAPDKSGLPSDRFSAERTGGSVSTLTIQRTQQEDSAVYLCASSPVRGLYEQYFGPGTRLTVT.

The sample holds one count of this clone. The rearrangement uses TRBV27 and TRBJ2-1, with D tentatively TRBD1 (5 bases). The germline gives CDR1 MNHEY, CDR2 SMNVEV (reference sequence). The CDR3 is made up of 12 amino acids. The V gene lost 7 bases and the J gene lost 1 base, with 5 bases spanning the gap. In DNA form, the CDR3 reads TGTGCCAGCACAGGGTCCTACAATGAGCAGTTCTTC. This encodes CASTGSYNEQFF.

V is TRBV7-9 and J is TRBJ1-1, with 9 bases matching TRBD1. The junction had 9 bases not matched to a gene; V was cut back by 6 bases and J by 10 bases. The CDR3 runs to 13 residues. The germline CDR1 and CDR2 sequences are SEHNR and FQNEAQ (reference sequence). Written as DNA, the CDR3 is TGTGCCAGCAGGTTGACAGGGGGTTTAAGAGCTTTCTTT. Amino acids: CASRLTGGLRAFF.